The T cell receptor (beta chain) described here comes from a study of T cell changes during pregnancy in multiple sclerosis. Germline-derived CDR1 and CDR2 are SGHVS and FNYEAQ. V lost 5 bases, J lost 0 bases, and 8 bases lay in between. The CDR3 sequence is 13 residues long. Some clones are missing from TCRdb's copy, which holds only in-frame ones; the method was immunoSEQ multiplex PCR. This sample yields tens of thousands of clones, of which 90% are seen a single time; under 3.5% belongs to the top ten. This sequence originates from a female donor with multiple sclerosis, enrolled in a pregnancy study. This chain connects TRBV7-6 to TRBJ2-7; D is ambiguous. Source: CD8+ T cells from peripheral blood mononuclear cells, taken before pregnancy. The CDR3 is CASSPSSSYEQYF. For the CDR3, the DNA is TGTGCCAGCAGCCCCTCGAGCTCCTACGAGCAGTACTTC.